The next 13 T cell receptor beta chains were all read from a single sample in a study of cytomegalovirus exposure and HLA in healthy donors. 60 Vbeta and 13 Jbeta primers were used in PCR. TCRdb's copy holds only in-frame clones and misses some; the assay was immunoSEQ multiplex PCR. Among about 83,000 clones listed, roughly 79% were seen once. Sequenced sample: PBMCs. The receptors shown here come from a woman in her 30s in good health and CMV-seronegative.

This clone was seen only once. This chain joins TRBV5-1 and TRBJ1-2, with D perhaps matching TRBD1 (6 bases). V dropped 0 bases and J dropped 5 bases, with 8 bases sitting between them. CDR3 size: 13 residues. Germline-derived CDR1 and CDR2 are SGHRS and YFSETQ. This CDR3 reads CASSLVQGYGYTF. CDR3 nucleotide sequence: TGCGCCAGCAGCTTGGTCCAGGGGTATGGCTACACCTTC.

The chain recombines TRBV15 with TRBJ2-7, with TRBD1 identical over 7 bases. Germline V gene sequence: CDR1 LNHNV, CDR2 YYDKDF (reference sequence). V was clipped by 9 bases and J by 2 bases; unmatched bases: 7. The CDR3 is 13 amino acids. The CDR3 here is CATNRQGTYEQYF. Written as DNA, the CDR3 is TGTGCCACTAATAGACAGGGTACCTACGAGCAGTACTTC.

This sequence joins TRBV4-3 and TRBJ2-7; 8 bases line up with TRBD1. This CDR3 comprises 15 residues. Germline V gives CDR1 LGHNA, CDR2 YSLEER. V gave up 1 base and J gave up 2 bases; unmatched junction bases: 4. For the CDR3, the DNA is TGCGCCAGCAGCCAAGGGACAGGGCGGACCTACGAGCAGTACTTC. Residues: CASSQGTGRTYEQYF.

A few counts support this clone. J is TRBJ1-1 and V is TRBV19; D is unclear. V dropped 5 bases and J dropped 5 bases, with 15 bases sitting between them. This CDR3 is built from 14 residues. Germline V gene data show CDR1 as LNHDA and CDR2 as SQIVND (reference sequence). The CDR3 DNA reads as TGTGCCAGTAGTCCCCCCCGGGGTTTTACTGAAGCTTTCTTT. Translated, it gives CASSPPRGFTEAFF.

V gene TRBV19 combines with J gene TRBJ1-3; 8 bases fit TRBD1. This CDR3 has 16 amino acids. The germline V gene encodes CDR1 LNHDA and CDR2 SQIVND (reference sequence). V trimming: 5 bases; J trimming: 2 bases; junction bases outside the gene matches: 8. The CDR3 loop is CASSPWTGSPGNTIYF. DNA of the CDR3: TGTGCCAGTAGTCCCTGGACAGGGAGCCCTGGAAACACCATATATTTT.

The CDR3: CASSVQGHEKLFF. CDR3 DNA sequence: TGTGCCAGCAGTGTACAGGGTCATGAAAAACTGTTTTTT. The chain carries TRBV6-1 and TRBJ1-4; the D gene is possibly TRBD1 (6 bases). Trimming cost V 4 bases and J 6 bases, with 9 bases left between them. This CDR3 is 13 amino acids long. CDR1 is MNHNS, CDR2 SASEGT, per germline.

The chain uses TRBV19 and TRBJ1-1; no clear D gene. This CDR3 contains 13 residues. The V end lost 6 bases, the J end lost 1 base, and 9 bases lay between the germline ends. In germline, CDR1 is LNHDA, CDR2 SQIVND (reference sequence). The CDR3 reads CASRTYRNTEAFF. CDR3 sequence (DNA): TGTGCCAGTAGGACATACCGGAACACTGAAGCTTTCTTT.

The genes are TRBV9 and TRBJ2-7; weak D call: TRBD2 (7 bases). This CDR3 is 15 amino acids long. Germline loops: CDR1 SGDLS, CDR2 YYNGEE. V was pared by 4 bases and J by 3 bases, with 17 bases between. The CDR3 nucleotides read TGTGCCAGCAGCCTGGGGGGGGGCCGGGGCTACGAGCAGTACTTC. Its translation: CASSLGGGRGYEQYF.

The chain couples TRBV5-1 to TRBJ2-2, with 7 bases lining up with TRBD1. CDR3 length: 14 amino acids. Germline CDR1 and CDR2: SGHRS and YFSETQ. V was clipped by 4 bases and J by 4 bases; unmatched bases: 4. The CDR3 reads CASSPTGFTGELFF. CDR3 nucleotides: TGCGCCAGCAGCCCGACAGGGTTCACCGGGGAGCTGTTTTTT.

The V gene is TRBV5-1, the J gene TRBJ1-5, with TRBD1 matching over 9 bases. The CDR3 sequence is 15 residues long. V dropped 0 bases and J dropped 4; count of bases not matched to a gene: 2. Germline loops: CDR1 SGHRS, CDR2 YFSETQ. This chain's CDR3 is CASSLGTGANQPQHF. Written as DNA, the CDR3 is TGCGCCAGCAGCTTGGGGACAGGGGCTAATCAGCCCCAGCATTTT.

The chain uses TRBV6-1 and TRBJ2-7; 8 nucleotides match TRBD2. CDR1 and CDR2 from the germline V gene are MNHNS and SASEGT. The CDR3 extends over 14 amino acids. V dropped 4 bases and J dropped 1; count of bases not matched to a gene: 3. The CDR3 region is CASSASGGSYEQYF. The CDR3 region has the DNA TGTGCCAGCAGTGCGTCGGGGGGGTCCTACGAGCAGTACTTC.

This chain links TRBV5-4 with TRBJ2-5; 10 bases map to TRBD2. Trimming took 1 base from V and 5 from J; bases not matched to a gene: 5. This CDR3 has 15 amino acids. The germline V gene has CDR1 SGHNT and CDR2 YYREEE (reference sequence). CDR3 loop: CASSLKAGGVETQYF. In nucleotides, the CDR3 is TGTGCCAGCAGCTTGAAAGCGGGAGGGGTGGAGACCCAGTACTTC.

J is TRBJ2-2 and V is TRBV7-9, with a possible D match to TRBD1 (6 bases). The CDR3 sequence is 16 residues long. Looked up from germline, CDR1 is SEHNR and CDR2 is FQNEAQ (reference sequence). V was trimmed by 2 bases and J by 1 base, leaving 11 bases between them. CDR3 DNA: TGTGCCAGCAGCTTACCCGGGACAATGAACACCGGGGAGCTGTTTTTT. This encodes CASSLPGTMNTGELFF.